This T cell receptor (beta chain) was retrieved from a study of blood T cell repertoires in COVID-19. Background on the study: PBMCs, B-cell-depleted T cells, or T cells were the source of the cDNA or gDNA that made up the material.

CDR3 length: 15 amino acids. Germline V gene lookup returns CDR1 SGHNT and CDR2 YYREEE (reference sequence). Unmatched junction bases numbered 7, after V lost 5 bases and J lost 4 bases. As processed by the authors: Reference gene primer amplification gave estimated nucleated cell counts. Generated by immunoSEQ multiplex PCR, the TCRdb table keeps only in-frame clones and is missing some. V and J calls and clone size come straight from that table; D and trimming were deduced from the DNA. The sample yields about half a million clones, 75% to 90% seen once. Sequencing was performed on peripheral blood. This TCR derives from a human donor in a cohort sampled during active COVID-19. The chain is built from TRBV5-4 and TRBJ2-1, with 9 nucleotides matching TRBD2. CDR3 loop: CASRDGTSRYNEQFF. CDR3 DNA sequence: TGTGCCAGCAGGGATGGGACTAGCCGATACAATGAGCAGTTCTTC.